What follows describes a single TCR beta chain. This record comes from a study of blood T cell repertoires in COVID-19. At the level of the study: COVID-19 samples, acute and convalescent, were from the United States, Italy and Spain.

The CDR3 consists of 15 residues. The J segment lost 5 bases and the V segment lost 4 bases, leaving 10 bases of the junction unmatched. CDR1 and CDR2 from the germline V gene are KGHSH and LQKENI. Profiled with immunoSEQ multiplex PCR; TCRdb holds only in-frame clones, not every one. Here the sample spans around 120,000 clones, roughly 89% being singletons. The receptor's source is a woman aged 60-75 years with COVID-19, enrolled during active disease. V usage is TRBV18 and J usage is TRBJ2-5; 7 bases match TRBD1. The sample comprised peripheral blood. CDR3 sequence: CASSQVGQPSETQYF. In nucleotides, the CDR3 is TGTGCCAGCTCACAGGTGGGACAGCCTTCGGAGACCCAGTACTTC.